These T cell receptor beta chains were read from a single sample in a study of blood T cell repertoires in COVID-19. Profiled with immunoSEQ multiplex PCR; TCRdb holds only in-frame clones, not every one. The table includes roughly 160,000 clones, approximately 84% detected once. Sequenced input: PBMCs or T cells enriched from blood (not recorded which). The receptors were gathered from a man aged 45-65 years who had recovered from COVID-19. CDR3s leave out the opening cysteine and the closing phenylalanine or tryptophan. Expanded clones get a size class; other rows say once, few or many, or leave the size out.

J: TRBJ2-7
size: -
V: TRBV7-9
CDR3: ASSLGEGWGEQY

J: TRBJ1-1
size: -
V: TRBV18
CDR3: ASSPLRNTEAF

J: TRBJ1-4
size: once
V: TRBV6-5
CDR3: ASSRGNEKLF

J: TRBJ2-2
size: few
V: TRBV3-1/TRBV3-2
CDR3: ASSQDPSGGLPVELF

J: TRBJ1-1
size: -
V: TRBV28
CDR3: ASSSSIFDRRTEAF

J: TRBJ1-1
size: -
V: TRBV7-3
CDR3: ASSLSGRGQNTEAF

J: TRBJ2-3
size: -
V: TRBV7-9
CDR3: ASSLARGTDTQY

J: TRBJ2-1
size: once
V: TRBV7-3
CDR3: ASSLRTSGGNNEQF

J: TRBJ1-1
size: -
V: TRBV18
CDR3: ASEYGTMNTEAF

J: TRBJ1-1
size: -
V: TRBV4-3
CDR3: ASSQKLPIVRSGKSGTEAF

J: TRBJ2-1
size: -
V: TRBV5-4
CDR3: ASSGGTSSNSYNEQF

J: TRBJ1-2
size: -
V: TRBV5-1
CDR3: ASSPRTDSYGYT

J: TRBJ1-1
size: -
V: TRBV18
CDR3: ASSPAGALNTEAF

J: TRBJ2-1
size: -
V: TRBV5-1
CDR3: ASSAPSSYNEQF

J: TRBJ1-2
size: -
V: TRBV7-9
CDR3: ASSFRGGKGYT

J: TRBJ1-5
size: -
V: TRBV6-1
CDR3: ASSDTGVGGQPQH

J: TRBJ1-1
size: -
V: TRBV7-3
CDR3: ASSSQPPGQINTEAF

J: TRBJ1-1
size: -
V: TRBV3-1/TRBV3-2
CDR3: ASSPVRGKAAF

J: TRBJ1-1
size: -
V: TRBV3-1/TRBV3-2
CDR3: ASSPPASRRVEAF

J: TRBJ2-6
size: once
V: TRBV7-3
CDR3: ASSLKARGSGANVLT

J: TRBJ2-1
size: -
V: TRBV7-9
CDR3: ASSTNEQVYNEQF

J: TRBJ1-2
size: -
V: TRBV6-5
CDR3: ASRTSLEGYT

J: TRBJ1-2
size: once
V: TRBV7-3
CDR3: ASSLDGNYGYT

J: TRBJ2-1
size: few
V: TRBV19
CDR3: ASSIEGQGGKIYNEQF

J: TRBJ1-2
size: -
V: TRBV2
CDR3: ASSQDSTLNYGYT

J: TRBJ2-7
size: -
V: TRBV5-1
CDR3: ASSEDTYEQY

J: TRBJ2-3
size: -
V: TRBV2
CDR3: ASYQRSTDTQY

J: TRBJ1-1
size: -
V: TRBV18
CDR3: ASSPRGLSAEAF

J: TRBJ2-2
size: -
V: TRBV12-5
CDR3: ASGPGSTDSRGGNTGELF

J: TRBJ2-2
size: -
V: TRBV27
CDR3: ASSTSWEAGELF

J: TRBJ1-4
size: -
V: TRBV12-5
CDR3: ASGFLEKLF

J: TRBJ2-4
size: -
V: TRBV5-4
CDR3: ASSSTESGAKNIQY

J: TRBJ2-5
size: -
V: TRBV9
CDR3: ASSVARGRETQY

J: TRBJ2-3
size: once
V: TRBV12-3/TRBV12-4
CDR3: ASSTGLDTQY

J: TRBJ2-2
size: -
V: TRBV7-9
CDR3: ASSQSGGELF

J: TRBJ2-1
size: -
V: TRBV29-1
CDR3: SVEEGGNEQF

J: TRBJ1-2
size: -
V: TRBV9
CDR3: ASSDPRGGGNYGYT

J: TRBJ1-5
size: -
V: TRBV19
CDR3: ASSPSNRAHQPQH

J: TRBJ1-1
size: -
V: TRBV14
CDR3: ASSLNLNTEAF

J: TRBJ2-1
size: -
V: TRBV6-6
CDR3: ASSPPSYRASGGAEQF

J: TRBJ1-2
size: -
V: TRBV2
CDR3: ASSHDTGGYGYT

J: TRBJ2-7
size: -
V: TRBV5-1
CDR3: ASSPRQGAEEQY

J: TRBJ1-5
size: -
V: TRBV19
CDR3: ASSFSPDRGKNSNQPQH

J: TRBJ2-7
size: -
V: TRBV10-3
CDR3: AINTGTGAHEQY

J: TRBJ2-7
size: -
V: TRBV7-9
CDR3: ASSLGDYEQY

J: TRBJ1-1
size: -
V: TRBV3-1/TRBV3-2
CDR3: ASSRLGTGPEAF

J: TRBJ2-1
size: once
V: TRBV5-4
CDR3: ASSFGGEQF

J: TRBJ1-6
size: -
V: TRBV3-1/TRBV3-2
CDR3: ASSPRSLSPLH